The 30 T cell receptor beta chains given below trace back to one sample, sequenced in a study of Graves' ophthalmopathy and Graves' hyperthyroidism. The TCR beta CDR3 regions underwent amplification from RNA transcripts. In the first round, RT-PCR was carried out with HTBI primers, and a multiplex PCR formed the second round. Via MiXCR, TCRdb re-called the multiplex PCR reads, giving one row per CDR3 protein. The data contain 740,000 or so distinct CDR3 sequences, 40% of them singletons. The material sequenced was peripheral blood. The receptors stem from an adult man with Graves' ophthalmopathy.

This clonotype was counted ten times or more. The chain combines TRBV25-1 with TRBJ1-5; 7 bases agree with TRBD1. This CDR3 contains 13 residues. The V gene's germline CDR1 is MGHDK and CDR2 SYGVNS. V lost 6 bases to trimming and J lost 5 bases; unmatched junction nucleotides: 4. This chain's CDR3 is CASSDREDQPQHF. The CDR3 bases are TGTGCCAGCAGCGACAGGGAAGATCAGCCCCAGCATTTT. Variable domain in full (rest from reference TRBV25-1 and TRBJ1-5): EADIYQTPRYLVIGTGKKITLECSQTMGHDKMYWYQQDPGMELHLIHYSYGVNSTEKGDLSSESTVSRIRTEHFPLTLESARPSHTSQYLCASSDREDQPQHFGDGTRLSIL.

This clonotype was seen repeatedly, ten times or more. The gene calls are TRBV10-2 and TRBJ2-6, with a tentative D call TRBD1 (6 bases). The CDR3 loop spans 15 amino acids. Germline values: CDR1 WSHSY, CDR2 SAAADI. Trimming took 7 bases from V and 1 from J, leaving 11 bases between them. The CDR3 reads CASKQQGSGANVLTF. CDR3 in DNA: TGCGCCAGCAAACAACAGGGATCTGGGGCCAACGTCCTGACTTTC.

This clonotype was observed a few times. The chain recombines TRBV20-1 with TRBJ2-5, with 15 bases that match TRBD2. CDR1 is DFQATT, CDR2 SNEGSKA, per germline (reference sequence). The junction had 10 bases not matched to a gene; V was cut back by 3 bases and J by 5 bases. This CDR3 spans 17 amino acids. The CDR3 coding sequence is TGCAGTGCTAGGCGGACTAGCGGGGGGGCTACTTTGGAGACCCAGTACTTC. Encoded protein: CSARRTSGGATLETQYF.

This clonotype was recorded at least ten times. The chain combines TRBV7-6 with TRBJ1-1, with D possibly being TRBD1 (5 bases). The CDR3 extends over 15 amino acids. Germline V CDR1 and CDR2: SGHVS, FNYEAQ. Trimming shortened V by 5 bases and J by 4 bases, and 17 bases separated the two germline ends. The CDR3: CASSQAGSEATEAFF. In DNA, the CDR3 is TGTGCCAGCAGCCAAGCAGGGAGTGAAGCCACTGAAGCTTTCTTT.

The CDR3 DNA follows: TGTGCCAGCAGCTTTACCCCGGACAGGGTCAACGAGCAGTACTTC. Amino acid sequence: CASSFTPDRVNEQYF. The V call is TRBV5-5, the J call TRBJ2-7; the match to TRBD1 covers 8 bases. CDR3 length: 15 residues. The germline V gene encodes CDR1 SGHKS and CDR2 YYEKEE (reference sequence). V lost 2 bases and J lost 5; bases outside the gene matches: 9.

This clonotype was recorded many times. This chain connects TRBV2 to TRBJ1-3; 7 bases line up with TRBD1. Germline CDR1 SNHLY, CDR2 FYNNEI. J lost 0 bases, V lost 8 bases, and 7 bases had no gene match. CDR3 length: 15 amino acids. The DNA of the CDR3 is TGTGCCAGCGGCCGGGACAGTACCTCTGGAAACACCATATATTTT. This codes for CASGRDSTSGNTIYF. The complete variable domain, with remaining parts taken from reference TRBV2 and TRBJ1-3, reads EPEVTQTPSHQVTQMGQEVILRCVPISNHLYFYWYRQILGQKVEFLVSFYNNEISEKSEIFDDQFSVERPDGSNFTLKIRSTKLEDSAMYFCASGRDSTSGNTIYFGEGSWLTVV.

The chain has TRBV15 and TRBJ1-5, with TRBD1 identical over 10 bases. With V trimmed by 8 bases and J by 9 bases, 10 bases remained unmatched. CDR1 and CDR2 from the germline V gene are LNHNV and YYDKDF (reference sequence). The CDR3 is made up of 14 amino acids. The CDR3 loop is CATRKDRGYRPQHF. The CDR3 DNA sequence: TGTGCCACCCGAAAGGACAGGGGGTATCGGCCCCAGCATTTT. Combining the CDR3 with reference TRBV15 and TRBJ1-5 gives the whole variable domain DAMVIQNPRYQVTQFGKPVTLSCSQTLNHNVMYWYQQKSSQAPKLLFHYYDKDFNNEADTPDNFQSRRPNTSFCFLDIRSPGLGDTAMYLCATRKDRGYRPQHFGDGTRLSIL.

This clonotype was picked up a small number of times. This chain joins TRBV4-2 and TRBJ1-5; D gene unclear. With 2 bases removed from V and 2 bases from J, the gap between germline ends came to 7 bases. CDR1 is LGHNA and CDR2 is YNFKEQ in the germline V gene. The CDR3 has 14 residues. This CDR3 is CASSQTAGNQPQHF. The CDR3 DNA sequence: TGTGCCAGCAGCCAAACGGCAGGCAATCAGCCCCAGCATTTT.

The rearrangement links TRBV7-9 to TRBJ2-5, with D unclear. The germline V gene encodes CDR1 SEHNR and CDR2 FQNEAQ (reference sequence). Trimming took off 1 base at V and 1 base at J, with 10 bases between the two ends. The CDR3 loop spans 15 amino acids. CDR3 protein: CASSLVISGQETQYF. In DNA, the CDR3 is TGTGCCAGCAGCTTAGTAATCTCCGGCCAAGAGACCCAGTACTTC.

This rearrangement joins TRBV19 to TRBJ2-5; no clear D gene. The CDR3 runs 15 residues. Germline CDR1 is LNHDA and CDR2 is SQIVND (reference sequence). V lost 5 bases and J 1 base, leaving 14 bases between the germline ends. As DNA, the CDR3 is TGTGCCAGTAGTTTGTCCGGGTTTGGCCAAGAGACCCAGTACTTC. It is translated as CASSLSGFGQETQYF.

This clonotype was counted at least ten times. The chain carries TRBV10-3 and TRBJ1-5; 12 bases line up with TRBD1. CDR1 ENHRY and CDR2 SYGVKD come from the germline V gene. The CDR3 spans 15 residues. After removal of 3 bases from V and 11 bases from J, the junction contained 8 bases not matched to a gene. The CDR3 bases are TGTGCCATCAGTGACGGGACAGGGGGCCTGTGGACCCAGCATTTT. Residues: CAISDGTGGLWTQHF.

This chain uses TRBV20-1 with TRBJ2-6; D gene unclear. Trimming removed 0 bases from V and 0 bases from J, with 6 bases in between. The CDR3 loop spans 15 amino acids. Per the germline V gene, CDR1 is DFQATT and CDR2 is SNEGSKA (reference sequence). The CDR3 sequence: CSAREGYSGANVLTF. CDR3 bases: TGCAGTGCTAGAGAGGGTTACTCTGGGGCCAACGTCCTGACTTTC.

This clonotype appeared many times. V gene TRBV2 combines with J gene TRBJ1-1; 7 bases agree with TRBD1. CDR1 and CDR2 from the germline V gene are SNHLY and FYNNEI. This CDR3 has 11 amino acids. The V segment lost 4 bases and the J segment 11 bases; nucleotides outside the gene matches: 4. The DNA for the CDR3 is TGTGCCAGCAGTGGCACAGGGGTGGCTTTCTTT. Translation: CASSGTGVAFF.

Worth noting for this clonotype: This could be a read error, since a much larger clone is one nucleotide away. In this CDR3 the conserved last residue, phenylalanine or tryptophan, is missing, so a read error is likely. The DNA is left out, because the CDR3 cannot be placed on it with certainty; the CDR3 is given as TCRdb lists it. The V call is TRBV14, the J call TRBJ1-1; TRBD1, the D gene given by the table, was not confirmed from the DNA. The CDR3 is 13 amino acids long, termini counted. Germline CDR1 SGHDN, CDR2 FVKESK. The CDR3 spells CASSDSGTAPPFL.

On this clonotype itself: An end of the junction does not agree with germline; a read error may underlie this. The V gene is TRBV2, the J gene TRBJ1-5; 10 nucleotides match TRBD1. The CDR3 has 17 amino acids. CDR1 and CDR2 (germline): SNHLY, FYNNEI. In DNA, the CDR3 is TGTGCCAGCAGGCGCACTACGGGACAGGGGACCAATCAGCCCCAACATTTT. Amino acid sequence: CASRRTTGQGTNQPQHF.

Turning to this clonotype: Given a much more abundant clone one base away, this may be a read error. V is TRBV12-3 or TRBV12-4 and J is TRBJ2-5, with 7 bases that match TRBD2. Trimming at V came to 5 bases and at J to 6 bases, leaving 9 bases not matched to a gene. The CDR3 has 14 residues. The CDR3 nucleotides read TGTGCCAGCAGTGAAGAAGGGAGCGGGAAGACCCAGTACTTC. Translation: CASSEEGSGKTQYF.

This clonotype was picked up a small number of times. The chain couples TRBV2 to TRBJ1-6; no firm D call. The length of the CDR3 is 15 residues. V lost 8 bases to trimming and J lost 7 bases, with 18 bases between them. The V gene's germline CDR1 is SNHLY and CDR2 FYNNEI. In DNA, the CDR3 is TGTGCCAGCTCGGACCTGGAGGGAGTCAATTCACCCCTCCACTTT. Translation gives CASSDLEGVNSPLHF.

V gene TRBV2 combines with J gene TRBJ1-1, with D hard to call. The germline CDR1 and CDR2 sequences are SNHLY and FYNNEI. V lost 6 bases to trimming and J lost 1 base, with 12 bases between them. The length of the CDR3 is 14 residues. The CDR3 nucleotides read TGTGCCAGCAGAAAGGACGGAGGGAACACTGAAGCTTTCTTT. Its protein product is CASRKDGGNTEAFF.

As for this clonotype: A read error is possible here, since a much larger clone lies one base away. The gene calls are TRBV20-1 and TRBJ1-2, with D possibly TRBD1 on 5 matching bases. The length of the CDR3 is 15 residues. Germline assignment: CDR1 DFQATT and CDR2 SNEGSKA (reference sequence). Trimming pared 2 bases from V and 4 bases from J, leaving 17 bases between. The DNA of the CDR3 is TGCAGTGCTAGACTGCAGGGCCAAGCTATCTATGGCTACACCTTC. Amino acids: CSARLQGQAIYGYTF.

A few counts support this clonotype. This rearrangement joins TRBV2 to TRBJ1-2; 7 nucleotides agree with TRBD1. V lost 6 bases, J lost 4 bases, and 11 bases stayed unmatched. Per the germline V gene, CDR1 is SNHLY and CDR2 is FYNNEI. The CDR3 has 15 amino acids. In DNA form, the CDR3 reads TGTGCCAGCAGGCCTGGGACAGCGACCCTCTATGGCTACACCTTC. Its protein product is CASRPGTATLYGYTF.

This clonotype was detected many times. The J gene is TRBJ2-5, the V gene TRBV15; D is perhaps TRBD1 (5 bases). Germline V gives CDR1 LNHNV, CDR2 YYDKDF (reference sequence). Trimming left V 0 bases short and J 6 bases short, with 23 bases between. The CDR3 runs 18 residues. The CDR3 region has the DNA TGTGCCACCAGCAGAGATCAGACGGCGGAAAGGGGCAGGCAGACCCAGTACTTC. Protein product: CATSRDQTAERGRQTQYF.

This clonotype has ten or more counts. The chain combines TRBV7-9 with TRBJ2-7, with TRBD1 matching over 7 bases. This CDR3 is built from 14 residues. Germline CDR1 and CDR2: SEHNR and FQNEAQ (reference sequence). V dropped 3 bases and J dropped 2; count of bases not matched to a gene: 4. The CDR3 region is CASSLTTGTYEQYF. The CDR3 DNA reads as TGTGCCAGCAGCTTGACGACAGGGACCTACGAGCAGTACTTC.

This clonotype appeared a few times. J is TRBJ1-5 and V is TRBV25-1, with D uncertain. Trimming removed 7 bases at V and 3 bases at J, with 13 bases between. Per germline, CDR1 MGHDK and CDR2 SYGVNS. The CDR3 is 14 amino acids. CDR3 DNA: TGTGCCAGCACAACAGCCGCACACAATCAGCCCCAGCATTTT. Translating it yields CASTTAAHNQPQHF.

The chain is built from TRBV7-2 and TRBJ2-7, with D uncertain. Trimming shortened V by 9 bases and J by 1 base, and 19 bases separated the two germline ends. This CDR3 has 15 amino acids. Germline V lookup: CDR1 SGHTA, CDR2 FQGNSA. The CDR3 sequence is CASSTPAGLSYEQYF. CDR3 sequence (DNA): TGTGCCAGTAGTACCCCCGCCGGCCTTTCCTACGAGCAGTACTTC.

About this clonotype itself: The junction does not match germline at one end; this may be a read error. The rearrangement joins TRBV20-1 to TRBJ1-2; TRBD1 agrees at 7 bases. Germline V CDR1 and CDR2: DFQATT, SNEGSKA (reference sequence). The CDR3 length is 13 residues. The CDR3 is CSTRVGQSYGYTF. CDR3 coding DNA: TGCAGTACTAGGGTGGGACAGTCCTATGGCTACACCTTC.

The chain joins TRBV29-1 to TRBJ1-1; 7 bases are a match to TRBD1. The V gene end was trimmed by 8 bases and the J gene end by 5 bases; junction bases not matched to a gene: 8. Per germline, CDR1 SQVTM and CDR2 ANQGSEA. There are 12 residues in the CDR3. DNA for the CDR3: TGCAGCCCAGGGGGGCGGAGGACTGAAGCTTTCTTT. Residues: CSPGGRRTEAFF.

The chain carries TRBV19 and TRBJ1-2, with no clear D. V was trimmed by 4 bases and J by 12 bases, leaving 18 bases between them. CDR3 length equals 13 residues. CDR1 is LNHDA, CDR2 SQIVND, per germline (reference sequence). The DNA of the CDR3 is TGTGCCAGTAGTACGAAGGACGCATCAGGAGACACCTTC. This codes for CASSTKDASGDTF. Drawing the rest from reference TRBV19 and TRBJ1-2, the complete variable domain is DGGITQSPKYLFRKEGQNVTLSCEQNLNHDAMYWYRQDPGQGLRLIYYSQIVNDFQKGDIAEGYSVSREKKESFPLTVTSAQKNPTAFYLCASSTKDASGDTFGSGTRLTVV.

The rearrangement links TRBV6-5 to TRBJ2-7, with D possibly being TRBD1 (5 bases). The V and J ends lost 4 bases and 0 bases respectively, with 13 bases between them. This CDR3 has 15 residues. Germline CDR1 reads MNHEY; CDR2 reads SVGAGI. The CDR3 here is CASSSNPDSSYEQYF. CDR3 DNA: TGTGCCAGCAGTTCCAACCCCGACAGCTCCTACGAGCAGTACTTC.

The J gene is TRBJ1-6, the V gene TRBV9; 7 bases are shared with TRBD1. The V gene end was trimmed by 0 bases and the J gene end by 7 bases; junction bases not matched to a gene: 4. From germline, CDR1 is SGDLS and CDR2 YYNGEE. This CDR3 contains 15 residues. In nucleotides, the CDR3 is TGTGCCAGCAGCGTAGAGGGACAGAAAAATTCACCCCTCCACTTT. Encoded protein: CASSVEGQKNSPLHF.

In its sample, this clonotype was seen once. This may come from a read error, since a much larger clone is one base off. The rearrangement links TRBV9 to TRBJ1-2, with D hard to call. This CDR3 has 14 amino acids. The germline V gene has CDR1 SGDLS and CDR2 YYNGEE. CDR3 nucleotides: TGTGCCGGCAGCGTAGAGGTCGGAGACTATGGCTACACCTTC. Protein: CAGSVEVGDYGYTF.